The following is a T cell receptor (beta chain) sequence with its context. The data were taken from a study of cytomegalovirus exposure and HLA in healthy donors. Using immunoSEQ multiplex PCR, the repertoire was profiled, and TCRdb retains in-frame clones only, with some absent. The table lists 250,000 to 400,000 clones, roughly 86% of them singletons. The donors were members of the validation cohort, which comprised 100 to 150 subjects and was separate from the first cohort of some 680 subjects. The length of the CDR3 is 13 residues. Germline V gene sequence: CDR1 SGHRS, CDR2 YFSETQ. Germline trimming cut 2 bases from V and 5 bases from J; bases unmatched to any gene: 3.

This TCR came from a young man in good health and CMV-seronegative. Sequencing input: PBMCs. The V and J genes are TRBV5-1 and TRBJ1-2, with 7 nucleotides matching TRBD1. CDR3 sequence (DNA): TGCGCCAGCAGCTTCGGACAGGTTTATGGCTACACCTTC. It translates to CASSFGQVYGYTF.